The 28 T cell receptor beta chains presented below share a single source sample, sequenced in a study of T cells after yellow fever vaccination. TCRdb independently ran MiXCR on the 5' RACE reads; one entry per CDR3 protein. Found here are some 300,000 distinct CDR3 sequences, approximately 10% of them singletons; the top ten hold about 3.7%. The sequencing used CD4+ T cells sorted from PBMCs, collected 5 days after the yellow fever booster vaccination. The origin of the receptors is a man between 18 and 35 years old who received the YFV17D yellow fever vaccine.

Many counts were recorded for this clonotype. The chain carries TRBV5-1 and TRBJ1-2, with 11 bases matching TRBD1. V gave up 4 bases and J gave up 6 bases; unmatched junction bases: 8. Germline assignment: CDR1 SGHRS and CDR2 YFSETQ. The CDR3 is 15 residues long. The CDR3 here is CASSQDRGRYDGYTF. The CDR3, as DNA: TGCGCCAGCAGCCAGGACAGGGGGCGGTATGATGGCTACACCTTC. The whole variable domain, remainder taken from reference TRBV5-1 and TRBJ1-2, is KAGVTQTPRYLIKTRGQQVTLSCSPISGHRSVSWYQQTPGQGLQFLFEYFSETQRNKGNFPGRFSGRQFSNSRSEMNVSTLELGDSALYLCASSQDRGRYDGYTFGSGTRLTVV.

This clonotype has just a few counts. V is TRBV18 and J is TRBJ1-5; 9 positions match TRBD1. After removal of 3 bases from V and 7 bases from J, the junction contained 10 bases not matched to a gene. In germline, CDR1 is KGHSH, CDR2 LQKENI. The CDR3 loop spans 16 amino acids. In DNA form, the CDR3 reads TGTGCCAGCTCACCTCGGGGGACAGGGTCGTTACAGCCCCAGCATTTT. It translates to CASSPRGTGSLQPQHF. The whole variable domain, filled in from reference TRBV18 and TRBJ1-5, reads NAGVMQNPRHLVRRRGQEARLRCSPMKGHSHVYWYRQLPEEGLKFMVYLQKENIIDESGMPKERFSAEFPKEGPSILRIQQVVRGDSAAYFCASSPRGTGSLQPQHFGDGTRLSIL.

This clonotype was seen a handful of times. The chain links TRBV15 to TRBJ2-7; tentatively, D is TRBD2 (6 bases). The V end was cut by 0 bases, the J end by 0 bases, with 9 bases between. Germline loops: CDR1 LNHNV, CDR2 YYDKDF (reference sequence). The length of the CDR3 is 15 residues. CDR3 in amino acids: CATSREAGSSYEQYF. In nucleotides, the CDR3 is TGTGCCACCAGCAGAGAGGCGGGGAGCTCCTACGAGCAGTACTTC.

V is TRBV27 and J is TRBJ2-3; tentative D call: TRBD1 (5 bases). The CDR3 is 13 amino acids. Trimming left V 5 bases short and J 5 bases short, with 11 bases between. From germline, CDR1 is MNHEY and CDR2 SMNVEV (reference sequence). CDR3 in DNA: TGTGCCAGCAGTAGGGGCCGGAAAGATACGCAGTATTTT. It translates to CASSRGRKDTQYF.

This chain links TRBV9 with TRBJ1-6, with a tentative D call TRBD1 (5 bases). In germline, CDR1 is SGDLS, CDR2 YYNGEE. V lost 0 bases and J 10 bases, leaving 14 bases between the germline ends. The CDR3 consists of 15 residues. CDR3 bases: TGTGCCAGCAGCGTAGAGCTTAGGGGTGGGTCACCCCTCCACTTT. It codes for CASSVELRGGSPLHF.

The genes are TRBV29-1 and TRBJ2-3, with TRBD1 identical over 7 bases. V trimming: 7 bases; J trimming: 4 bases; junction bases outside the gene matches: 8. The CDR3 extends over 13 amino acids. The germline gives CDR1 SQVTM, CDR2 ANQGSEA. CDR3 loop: CSASRQGADTQYF. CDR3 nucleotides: TGCAGCGCGAGCAGGCAGGGGGCAGATACGCAGTATTTT.

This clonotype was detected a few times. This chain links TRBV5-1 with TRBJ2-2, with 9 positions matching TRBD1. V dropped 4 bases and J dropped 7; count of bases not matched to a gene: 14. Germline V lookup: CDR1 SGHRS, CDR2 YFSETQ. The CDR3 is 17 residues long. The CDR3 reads CASSRRTGAVGVGELFF. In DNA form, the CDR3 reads TGCGCCAGCAGCAGAAGGACAGGGGCCGTGGGGGTCGGGGAGCTGTTTTTT. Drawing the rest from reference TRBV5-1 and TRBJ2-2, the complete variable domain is KAGVTQTPRYLIKTRGQQVTLSCSPISGHRSVSWYQQTPGQGLQFLFEYFSETQRNKGNFPGRFSGRQFSNSRSEMNVSTLELGDSALYLCASSRRTGAVGVGELFFGEGSRLTVL.

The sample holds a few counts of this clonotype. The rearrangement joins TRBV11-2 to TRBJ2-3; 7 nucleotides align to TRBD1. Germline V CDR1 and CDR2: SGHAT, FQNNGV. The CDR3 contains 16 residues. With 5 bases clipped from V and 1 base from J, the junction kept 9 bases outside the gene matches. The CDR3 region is CASSLGYRGGTDTQYF. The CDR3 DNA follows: TGTGCCAGCAGCCTAGGTTACAGGGGTGGCACAGATACGCAGTATTTT. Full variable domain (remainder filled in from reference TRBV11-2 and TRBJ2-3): EAGVAQSPRYKIIEKRQSVAFWCNPISGHATLYWYQQILGQGPKLLIQFQNNGVVDDSQLPKDRFSAERLKGVDSTLKIQPAKLEDSAVYLCASSLGYRGGTDTQYFGPGTRLTVL.

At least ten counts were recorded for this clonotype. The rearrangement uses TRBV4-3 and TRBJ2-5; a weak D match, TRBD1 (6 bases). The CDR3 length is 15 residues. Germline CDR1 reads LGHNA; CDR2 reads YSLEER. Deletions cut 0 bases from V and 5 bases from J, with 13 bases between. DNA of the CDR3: TGCGCCAGCAGCCAAGACCTCAGGGGTAGGGAGACCCAGTACTTC. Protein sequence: CASSQDLRGRETQYF.

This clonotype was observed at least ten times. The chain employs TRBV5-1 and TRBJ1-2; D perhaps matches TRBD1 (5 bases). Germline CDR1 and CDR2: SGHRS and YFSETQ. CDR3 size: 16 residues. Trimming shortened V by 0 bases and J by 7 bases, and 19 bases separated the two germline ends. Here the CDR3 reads CASSLAGRFTPFGYTF. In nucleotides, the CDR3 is TGCGCCAGCAGCTTGGCGGGGCGTTTCACCCCCTTTGGCTACACCTTC.

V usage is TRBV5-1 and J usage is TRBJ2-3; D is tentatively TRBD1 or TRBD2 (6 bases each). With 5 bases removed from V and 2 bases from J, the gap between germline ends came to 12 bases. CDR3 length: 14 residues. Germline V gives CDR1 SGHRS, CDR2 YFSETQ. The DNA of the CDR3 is TGCGCCAGCAGTAGAGGGGGGACCACAGATACGCAGTATTTT. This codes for CASSRGGTTDTQYF.

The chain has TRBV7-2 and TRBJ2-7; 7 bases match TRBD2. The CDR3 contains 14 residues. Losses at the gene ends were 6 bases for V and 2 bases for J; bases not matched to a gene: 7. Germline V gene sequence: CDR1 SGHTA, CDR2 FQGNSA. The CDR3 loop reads CASSPTSAAYEQYV. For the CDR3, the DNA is TGTGCCAGCAGTCCTACTAGCGCAGCCTACGAGCAGTACGTC.

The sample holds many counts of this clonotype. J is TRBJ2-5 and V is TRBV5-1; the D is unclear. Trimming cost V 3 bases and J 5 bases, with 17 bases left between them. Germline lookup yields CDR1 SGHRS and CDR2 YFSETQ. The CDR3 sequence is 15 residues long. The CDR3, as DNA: TGCGCCAGCAGCTGGGGTTCCTCTAATGGGGAGACCCAGTACTTC. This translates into CASSWGSSNGETQYF.

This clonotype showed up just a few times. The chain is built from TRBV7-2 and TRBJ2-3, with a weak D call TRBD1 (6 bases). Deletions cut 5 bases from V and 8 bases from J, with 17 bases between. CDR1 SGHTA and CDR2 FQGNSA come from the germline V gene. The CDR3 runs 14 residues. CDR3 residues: CASSLPGTRLTQYF. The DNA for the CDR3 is TGTGCCAGCAGCCTACCCGGGACAAGACTTACGCAGTATTTT.

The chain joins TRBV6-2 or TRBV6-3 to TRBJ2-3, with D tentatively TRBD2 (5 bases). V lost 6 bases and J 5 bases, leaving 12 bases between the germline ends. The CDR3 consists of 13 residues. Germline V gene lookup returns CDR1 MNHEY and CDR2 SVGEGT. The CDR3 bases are TGTGCCAGCAGGGTAGGAGGCGGAGATACGCAGTATTTT. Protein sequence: CASRVGGGDTQYF.

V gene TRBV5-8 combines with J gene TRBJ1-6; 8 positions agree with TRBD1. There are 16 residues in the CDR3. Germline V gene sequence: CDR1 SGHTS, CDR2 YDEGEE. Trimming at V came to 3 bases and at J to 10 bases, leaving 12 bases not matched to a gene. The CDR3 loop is CASSSEGQGLRSPLHF. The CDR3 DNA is TGTGCCAGCAGCTCCGAAGGACAGGGCCTAAGGTCACCCCTCCACTTT.

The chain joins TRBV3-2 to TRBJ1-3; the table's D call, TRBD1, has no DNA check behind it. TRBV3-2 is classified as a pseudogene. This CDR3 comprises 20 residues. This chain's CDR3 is CASSQDSRSGGRNLRNTIYF. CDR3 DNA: TGTGCCAGCAGCCAAGATTCGCGTTCGGGGGGCAGGAACCTCAGAAACACCATATATTTT.

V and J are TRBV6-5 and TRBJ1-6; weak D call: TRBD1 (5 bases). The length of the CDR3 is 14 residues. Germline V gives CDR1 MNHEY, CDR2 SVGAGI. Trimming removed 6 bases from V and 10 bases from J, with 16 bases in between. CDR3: CASSLTGRGSPLHF. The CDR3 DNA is TGTGCCAGCAGCCTGACGGGGCGGGGGTCACCCCTCCACTTT.

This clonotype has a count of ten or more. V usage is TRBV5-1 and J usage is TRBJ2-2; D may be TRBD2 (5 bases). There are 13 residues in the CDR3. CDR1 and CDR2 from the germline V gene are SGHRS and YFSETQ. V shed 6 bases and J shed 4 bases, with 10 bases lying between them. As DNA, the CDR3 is TGCGCCAGCAAGGAGGTTGTCACCGGGGAGCTGTTTTTT. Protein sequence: CASKEVVTGELFF.

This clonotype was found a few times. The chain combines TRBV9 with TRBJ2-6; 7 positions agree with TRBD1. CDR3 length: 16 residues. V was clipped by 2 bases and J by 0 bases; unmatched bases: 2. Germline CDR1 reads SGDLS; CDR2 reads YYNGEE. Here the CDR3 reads CASSVTGSSGANVLTF. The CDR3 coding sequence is TGTGCCAGCAGCGTGACAGGGTCCTCTGGGGCCAACGTCCTGACTTTC.

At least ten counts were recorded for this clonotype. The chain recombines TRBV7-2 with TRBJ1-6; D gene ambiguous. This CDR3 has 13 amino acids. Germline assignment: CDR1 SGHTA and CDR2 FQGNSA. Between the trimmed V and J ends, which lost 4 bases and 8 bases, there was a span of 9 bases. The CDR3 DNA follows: TGTGCCAGCAGCTCGGACGGGTATTCACCCCTCCACTTT. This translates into CASSSDGYSPLHF.

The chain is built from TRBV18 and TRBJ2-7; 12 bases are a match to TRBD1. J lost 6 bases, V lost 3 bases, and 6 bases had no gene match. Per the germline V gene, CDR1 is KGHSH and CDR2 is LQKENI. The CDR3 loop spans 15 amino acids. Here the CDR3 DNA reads TGTGCCAGCTCACCGACCGGGACAGGGGGCGTCGAGCAGTACTTC. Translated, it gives CASSPTGTGGVEQYF.

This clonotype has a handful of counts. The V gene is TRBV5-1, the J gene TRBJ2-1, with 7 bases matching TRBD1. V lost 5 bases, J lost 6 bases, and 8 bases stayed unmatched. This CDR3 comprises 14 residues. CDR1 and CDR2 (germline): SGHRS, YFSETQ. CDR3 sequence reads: CASRRGQDGNEQFF. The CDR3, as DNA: TGCGCCAGCAGAAGAGGACAGGATGGCAATGAGCAGTTCTTC.

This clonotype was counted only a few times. In DNA form, the CDR3 reads TGTGCCAGCAGTTTACAGGGATCGGGCGGCTACACCTTC. Translation: CASSLQGSGGYTF. The V call is TRBV6-5, the J call TRBJ1-2; D is possibly TRBD1 (6 bases). CDR3 length: 13 residues. CDR1 and CDR2 (germline): MNHEY, SVGAGI. Deletions cut 4 bases from V and 8 bases from J, with 14 bases between.

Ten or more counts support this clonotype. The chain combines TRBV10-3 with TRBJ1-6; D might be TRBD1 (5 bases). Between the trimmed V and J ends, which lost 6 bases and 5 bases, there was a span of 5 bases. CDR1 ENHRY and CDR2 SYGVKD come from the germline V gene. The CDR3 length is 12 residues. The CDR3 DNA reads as TGTGCCATCAGACAGGATAATTCACCCCTCCACTTT. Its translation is CAIRQDNSPLHF.

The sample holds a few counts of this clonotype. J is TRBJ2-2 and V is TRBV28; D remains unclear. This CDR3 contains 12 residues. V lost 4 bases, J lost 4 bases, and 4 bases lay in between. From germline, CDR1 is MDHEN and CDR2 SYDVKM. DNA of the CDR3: TGTGCCAGCAGTTCCCCCACCGGGGAGCTGTTTTTT. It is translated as CASSSPTGELFF.

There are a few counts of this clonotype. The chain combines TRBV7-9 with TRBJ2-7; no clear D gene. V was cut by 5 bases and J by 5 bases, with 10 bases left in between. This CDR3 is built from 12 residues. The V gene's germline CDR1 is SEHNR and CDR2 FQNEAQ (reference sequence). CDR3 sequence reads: CASSPGSHEQYF. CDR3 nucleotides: TGTGCCAGCAGCCCAGGCTCACACGAGCAGTACTTC.

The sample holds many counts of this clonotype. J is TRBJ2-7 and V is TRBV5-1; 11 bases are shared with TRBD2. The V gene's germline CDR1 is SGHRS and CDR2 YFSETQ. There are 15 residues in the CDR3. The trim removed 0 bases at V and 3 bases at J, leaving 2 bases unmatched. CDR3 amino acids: CASSLALAGGYEQYF. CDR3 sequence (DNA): TGCGCCAGCAGCTTGGCCCTAGCGGGGGGCTACGAGCAGTACTTC.